The 28 T cell receptor beta chains reported below all come from one sample, sequenced in a study of CD8+CD57+ T cells in acquired aplastic anemia. Template material for TCR beta VDJ and CDR3 profiling consisted of genomic DNA. From the reads, TCRdb called clonotypes with MiXCR, one entry per CDR3 protein. Of fewer than 200,000 distinct CDR3 sequences in the sample, 71% were seen once. It was patients with CD8+CD57+ cell expansion by flow cytometry who were chosen for sequencing. The sequenced sample consisted of sorted CD4+, CD8+, or CD8+CD57+ T cells (not recorded which) from PBMCs. These receptors originate from a human donor with aplastic anemia.

This chain joins TRBV7-9 and TRBJ2-1; D is uncertain. V was trimmed by 2 bases and J by 7 bases, leaving 6 bases between them. The CDR3 extends over 12 amino acids. Germline CDR1 SEHNR, CDR2 FQNEAQ (reference sequence). CDR3 loop: CASSLQENEQFF. The CDR3 bases are TGTGCCAGCAGCTTACAGGAAAATGAGCAGTTCTTC.

In regard to this clonotype: Without the conserved terminal phenylalanine or tryptophan, this CDR3 likely stems from a read error. This sequence joins TRBV19 and TRBJ2-5; 11 bases are shared with TRBD2. Losses at the gene ends were 1 base for V and 4 bases for J; bases not matched to a gene: 5. Looked up from germline, CDR1 is LNHDA and CDR2 is SQIVND (reference sequence). The CDR3 runs 16 residues. The CDR3 sequence is CASSIGGTSGGETQYL. DNA of the CDR3: TGTGCCAGTAGTATAGGAGGCACTAGCGGGGGAGAGACCCAGTACCTC.

This clonotype came up a few times. V usage is TRBV14 and J usage is TRBJ1-6, with D unclear. The CDR3 is made up of 16 amino acids. Trimming stripped 0 bases from V and 9 bases from J, with 15 bases between. The germline gives CDR1 SGHDN, CDR2 FVKESK. CDR3 loop: CASSQEGTGRVSPLHF. The CDR3 nucleotides are TGTGCCAGCAGCCAAGAAGGTACGGGAAGGGTTTCACCCCTCCACTTT.

The chain joins TRBV20-1 to TRBJ1-2; D gene uncertain. The V end was cut by 1 base, the J end by 4 bases, with 10 bases between. Per germline, CDR1 DFQATT and CDR2 SNEGSKA (reference sequence). The CDR3 runs 13 residues. The chain's CDR3 is CSARVPGFYGYTF. The DNA of the CDR3 is TGCAGTGCTAGAGTACCGGGATTCTATGGCTACACCTTC.

On this clonotype: The conserved final phenylalanine or tryptophan is absent from the CDR3, which likely points to a read error. Because the CDR3's place on the DNA is in doubt, the DNA is left out and the CDR3 is given as listed by TCRdb. The genes are TRBV2 and TRBJ1-6. Germline V gene data show CDR1 as SNHLY and CDR2 as FYNNEI. The CDR3 is 9 amino acids in total, end residues counted. The CDR3 sequence is CASSGPADI.

The V call is TRBV9, the J call TRBJ1-2; D is ambiguous. The V gene lost 3 bases and the J gene lost 3 bases, with 12 bases spanning the gap. The length of the CDR3 is 14 residues. The germline V gene has CDR1 SGDLS and CDR2 YYNGEE. CDR3: CASSASGNYYGYTF. Here the CDR3 DNA reads TGTGCCAGCAGCGCCTCGGGTAACTACTATGGCTACACCTTC.

The chain carries TRBV9 and TRBJ1-2, with D unclear. The CDR3 consists of 15 residues. The germline CDR1 and CDR2 sequences are SGDLS and YYNGEE. The V end lost 0 bases, the J end lost 7 bases, and 16 bases lay between the germline ends. The CDR3 sequence is CASSVGSPHLGGYTF. Here the CDR3 DNA reads TGTGCCAGCAGCGTAGGGAGCCCCCACCTGGGTGGCTACACCTTC. The full variable domain, rest sourced from reference TRBV9 and TRBJ1-2, is DSGVTQTPKHLITATGQRVTLRCSPRSGDLSVYWYQQSLDQGLQFLIQYYNGEERAKGNILERFSAQQFPDLHSELNLSSLELGDSALYFCASSVGSPHLGGYTFGSGTRLTVV.

The chain has TRBV7-3 and TRBJ2-5; 7 nucleotides agree with TRBD1. V was pared by 1 base and J by 11 bases, with 28 bases of the junction left unmatched. The CDR3 is 20 amino acids. CDR1 is SGHTA and CDR2 is FQGTGA in the germline V gene. This CDR3 reads CASSLKLVPGGVLRTDTQYF. Here the CDR3 DNA reads TGTGCCAGCAGCTTAAAATTGGTGCCAGGGGGAGTTTTGCGCACAGATACGCAGTACTTC.

This rearrangement joins TRBV14 to TRBJ2-3, with D tentatively TRBD2 (6 bases). Trimming removed 4 bases from V and 3 bases from J, with 20 bases in between. Germline V gene sequence: CDR1 SGHDN, CDR2 FVKESK. The CDR3 is 17 amino acids. The CDR3 reads CASSPFRGMEGTDTQYF. The CDR3 DNA follows: TGTGCCAGCAGCCCTTTTCGAGGGATGGAGGGGACAGATACGCAGTATTTT.

This clonotype was seen a single time. The gene calls are TRBV10-3 and TRBJ2-5; D call uncertain. Looked up from germline, CDR1 is ENHRY and CDR2 is SYGVKD. V lost 0 bases to trimming and J lost 2 bases, with 16 bases between them. The CDR3 spans 17 residues. The CDR3 loop is CAISESPLDLQQETQYF. In DNA, the CDR3 is TGTGCCATCAGTGAGTCGCCCTTAGACTTGCAACAAGAGACCCAGTACTTC.

This clonotype was picked up a small number of times. J is TRBJ2-7 and V is TRBV6-5, with D tentatively TRBD1 (5 bases). This CDR3 has 14 amino acids. Trimming took 7 bases from V and 4 from J, leaving 17 bases between them. The germline gives CDR1 MNHEY, CDR2 SVGAGI. In DNA, the CDR3 is TGTGCCAGCACTGAAGGGTTACCAGGGTACGAGCAGTACTTC. It yields the protein CASTEGLPGYEQYF.

V usage is TRBV5-8 and J usage is TRBJ1-5; D gene unclear. V lost 2 bases and J 3 bases, leaving 9 bases between the germline ends. The germline V gene encodes CDR1 SGHTS and CDR2 YDEGEE. The CDR3 is 14 residues long. The CDR3 sequence is CASSLRVFNQPQHF. CDR3 sequence (DNA): TGTGCCAGCAGCTTACGAGTGTTCAATCAGCCCCAGCATTTT.

The chain joins TRBV19 to TRBJ1-1; tentatively, D is TRBD1 (5 bases). Per the germline V gene, CDR1 is LNHDA and CDR2 is SQIVND (reference sequence). V dropped 3 bases and J dropped 8 bases, with 16 bases sitting between them. The length of the CDR3 is 14 residues. In DNA, the CDR3 is TGTGCCAGTAGTATTGTCGGCCCGGGGGTCGAAGCTTTCTTT. This gives the protein CASSIVGPGVEAFF.

The rearrangement links TRBV6-4 to TRBJ2-2, with TRBD2 as a possible D gene (6 bases). Germline-derived CDR1 and CDR2 are MRHNA and SNTAGT. V was cut by 5 bases and J by 6 bases, with 13 bases left in between. This CDR3 contains 14 residues. CDR3 in amino acids: CASSTDYEAGELFF. DNA of the CDR3: TGTGCCAGCAGTACGGACTATGAGGCCGGGGAGCTGTTTTTT.

The V and J genes are TRBV20-1 and TRBJ1-1; TRBD1 matches 7 bases. Germline CDR1 reads DFQATT; CDR2 reads SNEGSKA (reference sequence). After removal of 0 bases from V and 1 base from J, the junction contained 8 bases not matched to a gene. The CDR3 loop spans 16 amino acids. This CDR3 reads CSARDPRQGGNTEAFF. The CDR3 nucleotides read TGCAGTGCTAGAGACCCGAGGCAGGGGGGGAACACTGAAGCTTTCTTT.

This chain connects TRBV24-1 to TRBJ1-2, with D perhaps matching TRBD1 (6 bases). V was pared by 5 bases and J by 3 bases, with 12 bases between. This CDR3 has 14 residues. From germline, CDR1 is KGHDR and CDR2 SFDVKD. This CDR3 is CATSGTGQDYGYTF. The CDR3 DNA sequence: TGTGCCACCAGTGGTACAGGGCAAGACTATGGCTACACCTTC.

This chain uses TRBV7-9 with TRBJ1-6; tentative D call: TRBD1 (6 bases). The CDR3 has 14 amino acids. CDR1 SEHNR and CDR2 FQNEAQ come from the germline V gene (reference sequence). V dropped 4 bases and J dropped 9 bases, with 13 bases sitting between them. This CDR3 is CASSSQGQSSPLHF. The CDR3 bases are TGTGCCAGCAGCTCTCAGGGGCAGAGTTCACCCCTCCACTTT.

This clonotype appeared once. The chain couples TRBV6-4 to TRBJ2-5, with TRBD2 as a possible D gene (7 bases). Germline V gene sequence: CDR1 MRHNA, CDR2 SNTAGT. The CDR3 runs 18 residues. Trimming cost V 0 bases and J 5 bases, with 22 bases left between them. CDR3 bases: TGTGCCAGCAGTGACTCGATTGAAACGGGGGGCGAGAGGGAGACCCAGTACTTC. Protein product: CASSDSIETGGERETQYF.

The rearrangement uses TRBV10-1 and TRBJ1-1, with D uncertain. CDR1 WNHNN and CDR2 SYGVQD come from the germline V gene (reference sequence). There are 15 residues in the CDR3. V lost 0 bases and J lost 4, with 12 bases in between. The CDR3 nucleotides read TGCGCCAGCAGTGAGTCGAGGACGGCGGGCACTGAAGCTTTCTTT. Its protein is CASSESRTAGTEAFF.

The chain carries TRBV20-1 and TRBJ1-3, with TRBD1 as a possible D gene (6 bases). The germline CDR1 and CDR2 sequences are DFQATT and SNEGSKA (reference sequence). V was clipped by 0 bases and J by 0 bases, with 15 bases between them. The CDR3 runs 17 residues. The CDR3 region has the DNA TGCAGTGCTAGAGAACAGGGACGGACGGGCTCTGGAAACACCATATATTTT. As protein: CSAREQGRTGSGNTIYF.

This clonotype was picked up many times. This sequence joins TRBV11-2 and TRBJ1-1; weak D call: TRBD1 (5 bases). The CDR3 loop spans 14 amino acids. V was pared by 5 bases and J by 5 bases, with 15 bases between. CDR1 and CDR2 (germline): SGHAT, FQNNGV. CDR3 protein: CASSPGYGGTEAFF. CDR3 bases: TGTGCCAGCAGCCCTGGATACGGGGGTACTGAAGCTTTCTTT.

As concerns this clonotype: Mismatch with germline at one junction end may stem from a read error. The chain recombines TRBV7-7 with TRBJ2-7; perhaps TRBD2 as D (5 bases). The length of the CDR3 is 14 residues. Germline CDR1 is SSHAT and CDR2 is FNYEAQ (reference sequence). CDR3 bases: TGTGCTAGCAGCCTCGGGGTAGGGCTGGACGAGCAGTACTTC. This translates into CASSLGVGLDEQYF.

The chain uses TRBV5-4 and TRBJ1-1; D unresolved. This CDR3 is 11 amino acids long. V dropped 9 bases and J dropped 5 bases, with 11 bases sitting between them. Per germline, CDR1 SGHNT and CDR2 YYREEE (reference sequence). CDR3 in DNA: TGTGCCATCGGGAAGGGTACTGAAGCTTTCTTT. As protein: CAIGKGTEAFF. The whole variable domain, filled in from reference TRBV5-4 and TRBJ1-1, reads ETGVTQSPTHLIKTRGQQVTLRCSSQSGHNTVSWYQQALGQGPQFIFQYYREEENGRGNFPPRFSGLQFPNYSSELNVNALELDDSALYLCAIGKGTEAFFGQGTRLTVV.

In its sample, this clonotype was seen a few times. V is TRBV7-2 and J is TRBJ2-5; 8 positions agree with TRBD2. Per germline, CDR1 SGHTA and CDR2 FQGNSA. CDR3 length: 15 residues. Trimming cost V 5 bases and J 3 bases; bases outside gene matches: 8. The CDR3 sequence: CASSPYEREKETQYF. The CDR3 DNA reads TGTGCCAGCAGCCCTTACGAGCGGGAGAAAGAGACCCAGTACTTC.

The V call is TRBV7-9, the J call TRBJ2-7; 7 positions match TRBD1. The CDR3 sequence is 16 residues long. CDR1 is SEHNR, CDR2 FQNEAQ, per germline (reference sequence). With 0 bases clipped from V and 6 bases from J, the junction kept 11 bases outside the gene matches. The CDR3 sequence is CASSLARQGVAIEQYF. The CDR3 DNA follows: TGTGCCAGCAGCTTAGCCCGCCAGGGGGTAGCTATCGAGCAGTACTTC.

The CDR3 nucleotides read TGTGCCACCAGTTCAAATCACAGGGACGATGAGCAGTTCTTC. Translation: CATSSNHRDDEQFF. The chain recombines TRBV24-1 with TRBJ2-1, with D tentatively TRBD1 (6 bases). CDR1 is KGHDR and CDR2 is SFDVKD in the germline V gene. The ends were cut back, 6 bases at V and 8 bases at J, with 16 bases in the middle. CDR3 size: 14 residues.

The chain is built from TRBV24-1 and TRBJ2-3, with 7 bases fitting TRBD2. The CDR3 loop spans 16 amino acids. The J segment lost 5 bases and the V segment lost 3 bases, leaving 10 bases of the junction unmatched. Germline V gene sequence: CDR1 KGHDR, CDR2 SFDVKD. This CDR3 is CATSDPGRGRGDTQYF. The CDR3 region has the DNA TGTGCCACCAGTGATCCGGGGCGGGGGAGAGGAGATACGCAGTATTTT.

A few counts support this clonotype. The chain recombines TRBV7-3 with TRBJ1-2; the D is unclear. The CDR3 is 13 residues long. Germline V gives CDR1 SGHTA, CDR2 FQGTGA. V gave up 2 bases and J gave up 3 bases, with 7 bases separating them. CDR3 DNA: TGTGCCAGCAGCTTAGACCCATACTATGGCTACACCTTC. This encodes CASSLDPYYGYTF.